The clone carrying this T cell receptor (beta chain) was observed a few times. Its cognate antigen is unknown. Germline CDR1 and CDR2: MGHDK and SYGVNS. The CDR3 covers 14 residues. V was trimmed by 7 bases and J by 3 bases, leaving 15 bases between them. This sample was included in a study of CD8 T cells in ankylosing spondylitis. Study-level points and caveats: Made up of about eight highly homologous variants, a TCR beta motif appeared characteristic of ankylosing spondylitis blood. According to the report, clones linked to the disease were significantly enriched in matched synovial fluid samples taken from ankylosing spondylitis patients. In peripheral blood, disease-linked CD8+ clones occurred at relatively low frequencies. A subset of motif variants has previously been described in the synovial fluid and blood of reactive arthritis.

TCR beta libraries were made by quantitative 5'-RACE with molecular barcodes. TCRdb used MiXCR to reprocess the 5' RACE reads, holding one entry per CDR3 protein. The sample holds around 480,000 distinct CDR3 sequences, approximately 17% seen once. The source material was blood, either unsorted or a sorted T cell fraction (not recorded which). This receptor was identified in a male donor with ankylosing spondylitis. This chain joins TRBV25-1 and TRBJ1-1, with no clear D. The CDR3 nucleotides read TGTGCCAGCACCGTTGGGGAAATCTACACTGAAGCTTTCTTT. This codes for CASTVGEIYTEAFF.